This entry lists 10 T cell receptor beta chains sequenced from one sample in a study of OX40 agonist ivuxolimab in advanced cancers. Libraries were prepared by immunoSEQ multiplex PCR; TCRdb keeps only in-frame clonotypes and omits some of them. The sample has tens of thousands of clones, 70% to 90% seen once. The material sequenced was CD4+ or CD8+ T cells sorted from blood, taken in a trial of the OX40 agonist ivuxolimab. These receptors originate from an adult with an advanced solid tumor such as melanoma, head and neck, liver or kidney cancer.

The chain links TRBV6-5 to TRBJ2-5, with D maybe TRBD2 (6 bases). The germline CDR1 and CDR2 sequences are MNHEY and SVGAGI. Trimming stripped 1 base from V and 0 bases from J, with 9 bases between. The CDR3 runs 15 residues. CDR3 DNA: TGTGCCAGCAGTTACTTCAGGGACTACCAAGAGACCCAGTACTTC. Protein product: CASSYFRDYQETQYF.

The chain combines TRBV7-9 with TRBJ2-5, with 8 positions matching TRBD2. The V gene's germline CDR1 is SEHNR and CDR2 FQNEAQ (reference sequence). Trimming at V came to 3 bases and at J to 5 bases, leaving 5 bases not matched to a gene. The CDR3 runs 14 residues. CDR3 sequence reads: CASSFSGGKETQYF. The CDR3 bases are TGTGCCAGCAGCTTCTCGGGGGGGAAGGAGACCCAGTACTTC.

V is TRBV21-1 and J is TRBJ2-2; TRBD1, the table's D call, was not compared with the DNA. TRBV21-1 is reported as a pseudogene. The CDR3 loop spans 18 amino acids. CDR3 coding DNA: TGTGCCAGCAGCATCTTGCCGTTTTCGACAGGGATCACCGGGGAGCTGTTTTTT. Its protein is CASSILPFSTGITGELFF.

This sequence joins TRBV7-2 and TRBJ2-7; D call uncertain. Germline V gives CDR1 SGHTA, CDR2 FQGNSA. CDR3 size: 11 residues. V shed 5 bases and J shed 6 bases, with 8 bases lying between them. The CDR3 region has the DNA TGTGCCAGCAGCAATCTGGGCGAGCAGTACTTC. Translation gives CASSNLGEQYF.

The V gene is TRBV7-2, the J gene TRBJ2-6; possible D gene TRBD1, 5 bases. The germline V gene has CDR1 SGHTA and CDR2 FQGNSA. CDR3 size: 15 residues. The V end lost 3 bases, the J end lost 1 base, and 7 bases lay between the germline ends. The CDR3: CASSFQGSGANVLTF. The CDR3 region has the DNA TGTGCCAGCAGCTTTCAGGGATCTGGGGCCAACGTCCTGACTTTC.

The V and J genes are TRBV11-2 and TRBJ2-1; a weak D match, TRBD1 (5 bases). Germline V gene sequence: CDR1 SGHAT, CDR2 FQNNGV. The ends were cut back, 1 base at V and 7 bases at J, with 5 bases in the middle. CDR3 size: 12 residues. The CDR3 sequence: CASSLAGNEQFF. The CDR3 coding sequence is TGTGCCAGCAGCTTAGCAGGGAATGAGCAGTTCTTC.

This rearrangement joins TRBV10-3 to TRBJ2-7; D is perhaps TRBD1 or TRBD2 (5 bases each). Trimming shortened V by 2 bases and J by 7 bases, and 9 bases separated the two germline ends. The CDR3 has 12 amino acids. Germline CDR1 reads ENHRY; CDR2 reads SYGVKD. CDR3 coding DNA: TGTGCCATCAGTGAGGAATGGGGGGAGCAGTACTTC. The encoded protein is CAISEEWGEQYF.

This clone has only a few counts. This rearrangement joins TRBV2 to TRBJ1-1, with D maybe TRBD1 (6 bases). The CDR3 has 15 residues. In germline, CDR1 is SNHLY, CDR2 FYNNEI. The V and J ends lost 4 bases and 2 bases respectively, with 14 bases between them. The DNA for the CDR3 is TGTGCCAGCAGTGCCCTCAGGGGCGCAAACACTGAAGCTTTCTTT. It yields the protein CASSALRGANTEAFF.

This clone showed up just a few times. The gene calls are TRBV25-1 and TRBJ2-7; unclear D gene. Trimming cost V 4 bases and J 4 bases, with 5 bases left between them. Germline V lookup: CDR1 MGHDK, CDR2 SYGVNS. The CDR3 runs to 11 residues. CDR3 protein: CASSVPYEQYF. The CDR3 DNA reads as TGTGCCAGCAGTGTTCCTTACGAGCAGTACTTC.

CDR3 sequence (DNA): TGTGCCAGCAGCGACCCTTTTCCGGGAAAAGAGCAGTTCTTC. This sequence encodes CASSDPFPGKEQFF. The chain is built from TRBV7-2 and TRBJ2-1, with D possibly being TRBD2 (5 bases). Trimming pared 5 bases from V and 10 bases from J, leaving 18 bases between. Looked up from germline, CDR1 is SGHTA and CDR2 is FQGNSA. The CDR3 covers 14 residues.